The 27 T cell receptor beta chains below were found in one sample sequenced in a study of blood T cells in healthy people across ages. Then a second PCR, running about 7 to 11 cycles, was carried out with a sample-barcoded 5' primer and a J-beta primer mix. TCRdb processed the 5' RACE reads anew with MiXCR; each CDR3 protein has one entry. This repertoire shows roughly 1.4 million distinct CDR3 sequences, approximately 59% found once; its top ten account for over 5%. The material sequenced was blood. These receptors all come from a young man in good health.

V and J are TRBV20-1 and TRBJ2-3; D is uncertain. The CDR3 is 15 residues long. The germline CDR1 and CDR2 sequences are DFQATT and SNEGSKA (reference sequence). V gave up 2 bases and J gave up 1 base, with 13 bases separating them. CDR3 sequence: CSARRVGSGTDTQYF. The CDR3 bases are TGCAGTGCTAGAAGGGTCGGAAGCGGCACAGATACGCAGTATTTT.

The chain joins TRBV7-9 to TRBJ2-5; D remains ambiguous. This CDR3 region has 14 residues. Germline lookup yields CDR1 SEHNR and CDR2 FQNEAQ (reference sequence). The V end was cut by 2 bases, the J end by 4 bases, with 11 bases between. The CDR3 sequence is CASSLYMGSETQYF. CDR3 bases: TGTGCCAGCAGCTTATATATGGGGTCAGAGACCCAGTACTTC. The full variable domain, with the rest looked up from reference TRBV7-9 and TRBJ2-5, is DTGVSQNPRHKITKRGQNVTFRCDPISEHNRLYWYRQTLGQGPEFLTYFQNEAQLEKSRLLSDRFSAERPKGSFSTLEIQRTEQGDSAMYLCASSLYMGSETQYFGPGTRLLVL.

This clonotype was counted a few times. V is TRBV9 and J is TRBJ2-5; D is undetermined. Looked up from germline, CDR1 is SGDLS and CDR2 is YYNGEE. This CDR3 contains 11 residues. The germline V and J ends were trimmed by 8 bases and 0 bases, with 5 bases remaining between them. CDR3 amino acids: CASADQETQYF. In DNA form, the CDR3 reads TGTGCCAGTGCCGACCAAGAGACCCAGTACTTC. The full variable domain, in which reference TRBV9 and TRBJ2-5 provide the parts outside the CDR3, is DSGVTQTPKHLITATGQRVTLRCSPRSGDLSVYWYQQSLDQGLQFLIQYYNGEERAKGNILERFSAQQFPDLHSELNLSSLELGDSALYFCASADQETQYFGPGTRLLVL.

This clonotype was detected once. The chain couples TRBV2 to TRBJ2-1; D tentatively reads TRBD1 or TRBD2 (5 bases each). The germline CDR1 and CDR2 sequences are SNHLY and FYNNEI. Trimming pared 6 bases from V and 8 bases from J, leaving 23 bases between. The CDR3 sequence is 16 residues long. CDR3 bases: TGTGCCAGCAGGTCTTCGGGGACCGGGTCGGAGGATGAGCAGTTCTTC. Translation gives CASRSSGTGSEDEQFF.

Relative to its sample, this clonotype is medium-sized. This rearrangement joins TRBV2 to TRBJ2-2; TRBD1 matches at 7 bases. The CDR3 extends over 17 amino acids. Germline assignment: CDR1 SNHLY and CDR2 FYNNEI. Trimming at V came to 5 bases and at J to 3 bases, leaving 12 bases not matched to a gene. DNA of the CDR3: TGTGCCAGCAGTCCCACCGAAGGGACAGCCTACACCGGGGAGCTGTTTTTT. Its protein is CASSPTEGTAYTGELFF. Full variable domain (rest looked up from reference TRBV2 and TRBJ2-2): EPEVTQTPSHQVTQMGQEVILRCVPISNHLYFYWYRQILGQKVEFLVSFYNNEISEKSEIFDDQFSVERPDGSNFTLKIRSTKLEDSAMYFCASSPTEGTAYTGELFFGEGSRLTVL.

The chain has TRBV12-3 or TRBV12-4 and TRBJ2-7; TRBD2 agrees at 11 bases. This CDR3 region has 16 residues. Trimming removed 6 bases from V and 7 bases from J; junction bases left unmatched: 14. The CDR3 sequence is CASSAIAGGRYNEQYF. CDR3 sequence (DNA): TGTGCCAGCAGCGCCATAGCGGGGGGGCGCTACAATGAGCAGTACTTC.

V gene TRBV7-9 combines with J gene TRBJ2-3; D call uncertain. V was clipped by 5 bases and J by 4 bases, with 7 bases between them. Germline CDR1 is SEHNR and CDR2 is FQNEAQ (reference sequence). This CDR3 is built from 12 residues. The CDR3 here is CASSPDSDTQYF. The CDR3, as DNA: TGTGCCAGCAGCCCCGACTCAGATACGCAGTATTTT.

Here the CDR3 reads CASSLDRHTGELFF. The CDR3 DNA reads as TGCGCCAGCAGCTTGGACAGGCACACCGGGGAGCTGTTTTTT. V usage is TRBV5-1 and J usage is TRBJ2-2, with D maybe TRBD1 (5 bases). This CDR3 spans 14 amino acids. Germline V CDR1 and CDR2: SGHRS, YFSETQ. The germline V and J ends were trimmed by 0 bases and 3 bases, with 6 bases remaining between them.

The chain carries TRBV9 and TRBJ2-2, with 10 positions matching TRBD2. The ends lost 2 bases at V and 3 bases at J; junction bases unmatched: 4. CDR3 length equals 16 residues. CDR1 is SGDLS, CDR2 YYNGEE, per germline. The CDR3 region has the DNA TGTGCCAGCAGCGTGGGAGCGGGAGGGCACACCGGGGAGCTGTTTTTT. It codes for CASSVGAGGHTGELFF.

This clonotype came up a few times. V and J are TRBV29-1 and TRBJ2-1, with no clear D. V was clipped by 1 base and J by 6 bases, with 4 bases between them. The CDR3 contains 11 residues. Germline CDR1 reads SQVTM; CDR2 reads ANQGSEA. Written as DNA, the CDR3 is TGCAGCGTTGAAGTTTTCAATGAGCAGTTCTTC. This translates into CSVEVFNEQFF.

In its sample, this clonotype was seen a few times. The CDR3 here is CASSQSPSRFF. The CDR3 nucleotides are TGTGCCAGCAGTCAATCTCCCAGTCGGTTCTTC. This chain uses TRBV12-3 or TRBV12-4 with TRBJ2-1; D gene unclear. V lost 5 bases to trimming and J lost 15 bases, with 14 bases between them. The CDR3 is 11 amino acids.

This chain joins TRBV27 and TRBJ2-7; D is ambiguous. Germline V gene sequence: CDR1 MNHEY, CDR2 SMNVEV (reference sequence). Trimming cost V 1 base and J 6 bases, with 19 bases left between them. The CDR3 loop spans 16 amino acids. The CDR3 protein is CASSLFSATAFGEQYF. The CDR3 DNA reads as TGTGCCAGCAGTTTATTCTCCGCTACTGCCTTTGGCGAGCAGTACTTC.

The chain joins TRBV5-1 to TRBJ2-3, with D possibly matching TRBD2 (6 bases). Looked up from germline, CDR1 is SGHRS and CDR2 is YFSETQ. Trimming shortened V by 9 bases and J by 2 bases, and 13 bases separated the two germline ends. The CDR3 sequence is 13 residues long. This CDR3 is CATGRGTTDTQYF. DNA of the CDR3: TGCGCCACCGGCCGGGGGACCACAGATACGCAGTATTTT. Looking up the rest from reference TRBV5-1 and TRBJ2-3 gives the full variable domain: KAGVTQTPRYLIKTRGQQVTLSCSPISGHRSVSWYQQTPGQGLQFLFEYFSETQRNKGNFPGRFSGRQFSNSRSEMNVSTLELGDSALYLCATGRGTTDTQYFGPGTRLTVL.

The chain has TRBV2 and TRBJ2-5; D might be TRBD2 (5 bases). CDR3 length: 17 amino acids. Trimming pared 7 bases from V and 0 bases from J, leaving 21 bases between. CDR1 is SNHLY, CDR2 FYNNEI, per germline. In nucleotides, the CDR3 is TGTGCCAGCACCCATGACTATGCAGATATGTACCAAGAGACCCAGTACTTC. Protein product: CASTHDYADMYQETQYF.

The chain employs TRBV18 and TRBJ2-3, with unresolved D. The CDR3 runs to 15 residues. Germline V gives CDR1 KGHSH, CDR2 LQKENI. V was trimmed by 4 bases and J by 4 bases, leaving 15 bases between them. The DNA for the CDR3 is TGTGCCAGCTCACTGAGCCAGGTCCCCGCAGATACGCAGTATTTT. It codes for CASSLSQVPADTQYF.

The rearrangement uses TRBV2 and TRBJ1-1; D remains unclear. CDR1 is SNHLY and CDR2 is FYNNEI in the germline V gene. V dropped 7 bases and J dropped 4 bases, with 13 bases sitting between them. This CDR3 spans 13 amino acids. CDR3 residues: CASKVGQSTEAFF. The CDR3 nucleotides are TGTGCCAGCAAGGTAGGGCAGAGCACTGAAGCTTTCTTT.

This clonotype appeared a single time. The V and J genes are TRBV7-9 and TRBJ1-2; D call uncertain. CDR1 and CDR2 from the germline V gene are SEHNR and FQNEAQ (reference sequence). The V end lost 7 bases, the J end lost 3 bases, and 9 bases lay between the germline ends. The CDR3 sequence is 12 residues long. In nucleotides, the CDR3 is TGTGCCAGCAAAACAGACGACTATGGCTACACCTTC. It translates to CASKTDDYGYTF. The full variable domain, in which reference TRBV7-9 and TRBJ1-2 provide the parts outside the CDR3, is DTGVSQNPRHKITKRGQNVTFRCDPISEHNRLYWYRQTLGQGPEFLTYFQNEAQLEKSRLLSDRFSAERPKGSFSTLEIQRTEQGDSAMYLCASKTDDYGYTFGSGTRLTVV.

This clonotype has more than one count but fewer than ten. The rearrangement links TRBV4-1 to TRBJ2-7; no clear D gene. From germline, CDR1 is MGHRA and CDR2 YSYEKL. V was shortened by 4 bases and J by 1 base, with 11 bases between the two germline ends. The CDR3 loop spans 14 amino acids. The CDR3 spells CASSPMVHSYEQYF. DNA of the CDR3: TGCGCCAGCAGCCCCATGGTCCATTCCTACGAGCAGTACTTC.

CDR3 region: CATSDPGTSKGELFF. The CDR3 DNA reads as TGTGCCACCAGTGACCCCGGAACTTCGAAGGGGGAGCTGTTTTTT. The V and J genes are TRBV24-1 and TRBJ2-2; no reliable D call. This CDR3 comprises 15 residues. V was clipped by 4 bases and J by 8 bases, with 16 bases between them. Germline V gives CDR1 KGHDR, CDR2 SFDVKD.

This clonotype occurred a few times. The chain has TRBV27 and TRBJ2-1; 7 nucleotides match TRBD1. Per the germline V gene, CDR1 is MNHEY and CDR2 is SMNVEV (reference sequence). The CDR3 spans 15 residues. The V gene end was trimmed by 1 base and the J gene end by 8 bases; junction bases not matched to a gene: 8. CDR3 in DNA: TGTGCCAGCAGTTTATTCACAGGGGACGTCGATGAGCAGTTCTTC. Protein product: CASSLFTGDVDEQFF.

The chain uses TRBV4-2 and TRBJ2-7; D possibly matches TRBD1 or TRBD2 (5 bases each). CDR3 length: 15 amino acids. Trimming stripped 4 bases from V and 1 base from J, with 14 bases between. Germline values: CDR1 LGHNA, CDR2 YNFKEQ. CDR3 in amino acids: CASSPGADSSYEQYF. CDR3 in DNA: TGTGCCAGCAGCCCTGGGGCGGACTCTTCCTACGAGCAGTACTTC.

This rearrangement joins TRBV11-2 to TRBJ1-2, with TRBD1 identical over 8 bases. Germline V gene lookup returns CDR1 SGHAT and CDR2 FQNNGV. V shed 8 bases, J shed 8 bases, and the junction held 7 bases outside the gene matches. The CDR3 runs to 12 residues. CDR3: CASYRTGKGYTF. CDR3 nucleotides: TGTGCCAGCTACCGGACAGGGAAAGGCTACACCTTC.

Concerning this clonotype itself: It may be a read error: a sequence one base away is much more abundant. This chain connects TRBV7-9 to TRBJ2-7; D is unclear. Germline CDR1 and CDR2: SEHNR and FQNEAQ (reference sequence). Between the trimmed V and J ends, which lost 2 bases and 7 bases, there was a span of 9 bases. The CDR3 is made up of 12 amino acids. As DNA, the CDR3 is TGTGCCAGCAGCTTACTCTACAATGAGCAGTACTTC. Its protein product is CASSLLYNEQYF.

The V gene is TRBV29-1, the J gene TRBJ1-2; 7 bases match TRBD1. J was trimmed by 6 bases and V by 3 bases; bases with no gene match: 13. This CDR3 is 15 amino acids long. The V gene's germline CDR1 is SQVTM and CDR2 ANQGSEA. The CDR3 protein is CSVDLTGPVINGYTF. CDR3 in DNA: TGCAGCGTTGACCTGACAGGGCCTGTTATAAATGGCTACACCTTC.

V gene TRBV29-1 combines with J gene TRBJ1-4, with 7 bases that match TRBD1. The CDR3 consists of 14 residues. CDR1 is SQVTM, CDR2 ANQGSEA, per germline. The junction had 5 bases not matched to a gene; V was cut back by 0 bases and J by 7 bases. CDR3 DNA: TGCAGCGTTGAAGATCAAGGGGGCAGTGAAAAACTGTTTTTT. It is translated as CSVEDQGGSEKLFF.

The rearrangement links TRBV4-1 to TRBJ2-3; TRBD2 is a possible D gene (6 bases). V lost 4 bases and J lost 0, with 11 bases in between. Germline V gene lookup returns CDR1 MGHRA and CDR2 YSYEKL. The length of the CDR3 is 15 residues. The CDR3: CASSLIAESTDTQYF. DNA for the CDR3: TGCGCCAGCAGCCTTATAGCGGAAAGCACAGATACGCAGTATTTT.

This chain uses TRBV6-6 with TRBJ2-1; TRBD2 matches at 8 bases. Germline assignment: CDR1 MNHNY and CDR2 SVGAGI (reference sequence). This CDR3 is built from 14 residues. J lost 4 bases, V lost 10 bases, and 9 bases had no gene match. This CDR3 is CATEQTSDYNEQFF. The CDR3 DNA is TGTGCCACCGAACAGACTAGCGATTACAATGAGCAGTTCTTC.